The entry below gives a single T cell receptor (beta chain) sequence along with its context. Its target is not known. Per the germline V gene, CDR1 is SGHDN and CDR2 is FVKESK. The CDR3 has 17 amino acids. The total RNA came straight from whole blood, and T cells were not sorted beforehand. No DNA is given; TCRdb re-called the 5' RACE reads and lists each CDR3 protein once. The table lists over 200,000 distinct CDR3 sequences. This specimen comes from a study of monozygotic twins with inflammatory bowel disease. General study results and limits: A lone strong IBD-associated signal or clonotype found no support. Compared with healthy twins, IBD patients shared fewer clonotypes with others, especially with disease activity.

This sequence joins TRBV14 and TRBJ2-2; TCRdb selects TRBD1, and the lack of DNA leaves this call unchecked. The sequence came from a human donor with ulcerative colitis or Crohn's disease, or a healthy co-twin of an affected twin (not recorded which). The sequenced sample was blood. The CDR3 loop reads CASSHAITGVSTGELFF.